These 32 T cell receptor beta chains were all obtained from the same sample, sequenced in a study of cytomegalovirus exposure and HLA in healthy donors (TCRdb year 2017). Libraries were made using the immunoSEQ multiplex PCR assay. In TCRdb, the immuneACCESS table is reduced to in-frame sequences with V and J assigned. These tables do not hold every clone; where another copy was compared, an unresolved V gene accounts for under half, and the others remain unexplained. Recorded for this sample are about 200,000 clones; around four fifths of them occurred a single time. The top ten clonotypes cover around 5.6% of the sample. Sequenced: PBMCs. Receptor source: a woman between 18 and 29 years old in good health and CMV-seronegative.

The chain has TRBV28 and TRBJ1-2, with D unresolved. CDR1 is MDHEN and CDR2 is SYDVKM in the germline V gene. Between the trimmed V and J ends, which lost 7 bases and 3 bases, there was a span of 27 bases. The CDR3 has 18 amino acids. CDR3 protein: CASIPLSPLGGVDYGYTF. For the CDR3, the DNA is TGTGCCAGCATTCCCCTTTCCCCCCTCGGAGGCGTTGACTATGGCTACACCTTC.

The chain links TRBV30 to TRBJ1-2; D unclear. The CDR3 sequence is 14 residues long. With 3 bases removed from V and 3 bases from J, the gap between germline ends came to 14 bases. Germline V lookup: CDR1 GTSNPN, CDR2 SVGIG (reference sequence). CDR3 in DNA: TGTGCCTGGAGCGCCGGCCCCTACGACTATGGCTACACCTTC. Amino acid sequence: CAWSAGPYDYGYTF.

CDR3 sequence: CASSSSGAQYF. For the CDR3, the DNA is TGCGCCAGCAGCTCATCCGGGGCCCAGTACTTC. V gene TRBV5-1 combines with J gene TRBJ2-5, with D perhaps matching TRBD2 (5 bases). Between the trimmed V and J ends, which lost 3 bases and 9 bases, there was a span of 9 bases. This CDR3 is 11 amino acids long. Germline V gene lookup returns CDR1 SGHRS and CDR2 YFSETQ.

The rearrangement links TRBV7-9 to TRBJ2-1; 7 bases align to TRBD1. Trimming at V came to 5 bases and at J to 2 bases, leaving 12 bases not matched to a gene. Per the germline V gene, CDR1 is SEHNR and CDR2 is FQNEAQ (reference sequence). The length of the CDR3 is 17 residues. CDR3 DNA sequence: TGTGCCAGCAGCCCCTATCCACAGGGGTCGACCTACAATGAGCAGTTCTTC. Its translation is CASSPYPQGSTYNEQFF.

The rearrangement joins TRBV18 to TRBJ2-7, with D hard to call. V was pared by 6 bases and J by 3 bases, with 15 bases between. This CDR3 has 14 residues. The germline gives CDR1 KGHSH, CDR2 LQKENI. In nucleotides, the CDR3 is TGTGCCAGCTCTTCTATTGGACGGTACTACGAGCAGTACTTC. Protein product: CASSSIGRYYEQYF.

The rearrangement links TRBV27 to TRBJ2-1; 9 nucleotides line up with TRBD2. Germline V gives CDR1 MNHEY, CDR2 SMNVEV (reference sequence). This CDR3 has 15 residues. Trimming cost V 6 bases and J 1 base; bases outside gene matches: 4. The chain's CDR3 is CASSQSGRSYNEQFF. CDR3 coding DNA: TGTGCCAGCAGCCAGAGCGGGAGGTCCTACAATGAGCAGTTCTTC.

The CDR3 DNA reads TGTGCCAGTAGATCGGTTTGGGACAGCGATGGCTACACCTTC. The encoded protein is CASRSVWDSDGYTF. V gene TRBV19 combines with J gene TRBJ1-2; 7 positions match TRBD1. The CDR3 loop spans 14 amino acids. V trimming: 6 bases; J trimming: 6 bases; junction bases outside the gene matches: 10. Germline values: CDR1 LNHDA, CDR2 SQIVND (reference sequence).

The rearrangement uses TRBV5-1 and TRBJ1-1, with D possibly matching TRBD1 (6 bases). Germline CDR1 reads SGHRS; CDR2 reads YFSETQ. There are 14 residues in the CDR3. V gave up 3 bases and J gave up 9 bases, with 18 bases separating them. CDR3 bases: TGCGCCAGCAGCTCAGACAGGAGTCTCTTCAAAGCTTTCTTT. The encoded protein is CASSSDRSLFKAFF.

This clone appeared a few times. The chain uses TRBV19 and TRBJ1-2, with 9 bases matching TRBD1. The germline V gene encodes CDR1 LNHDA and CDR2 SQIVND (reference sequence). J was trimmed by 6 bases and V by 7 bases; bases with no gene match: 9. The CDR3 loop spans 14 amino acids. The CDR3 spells CASNRPGTGHGYTF. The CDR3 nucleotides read TGTGCCAGTAACCGCCCAGGGACAGGGCATGGCTACACCTTC. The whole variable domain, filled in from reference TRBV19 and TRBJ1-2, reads DGGITQSPKYLFRKEGQNVTLSCEQNLNHDAMYWYRQDPGQGLRLIYYSQIVNDFQKGDIAEGYSVSREKKESFPLTVTSAQKNPTAFYLCASNRPGTGHGYTFGSGTRLTVV.

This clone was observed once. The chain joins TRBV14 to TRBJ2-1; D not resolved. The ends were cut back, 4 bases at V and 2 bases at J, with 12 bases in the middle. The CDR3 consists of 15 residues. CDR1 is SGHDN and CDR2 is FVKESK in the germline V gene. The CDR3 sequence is CASSPPDRAYNEQFF. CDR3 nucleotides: TGTGCCAGCAGCCCCCCCGACCGGGCCTACAATGAGCAGTTCTTC.

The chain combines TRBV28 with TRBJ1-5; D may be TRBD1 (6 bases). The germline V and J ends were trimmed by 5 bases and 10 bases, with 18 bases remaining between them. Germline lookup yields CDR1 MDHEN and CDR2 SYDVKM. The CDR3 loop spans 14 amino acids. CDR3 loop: CASSVVQGYSPQHF. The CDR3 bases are TGTGCCAGCAGTGTCGTACAGGGTTATAGTCCCCAGCATTTT.

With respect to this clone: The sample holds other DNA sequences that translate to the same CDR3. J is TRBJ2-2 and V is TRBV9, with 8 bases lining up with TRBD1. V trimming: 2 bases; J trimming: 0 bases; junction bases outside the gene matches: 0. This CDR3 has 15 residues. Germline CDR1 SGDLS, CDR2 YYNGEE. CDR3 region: CASSVGQANTGELFF. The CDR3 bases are TGTGCCAGCAGCGTGGGACAGGCGAACACCGGGGAGCTGTTTTTT.

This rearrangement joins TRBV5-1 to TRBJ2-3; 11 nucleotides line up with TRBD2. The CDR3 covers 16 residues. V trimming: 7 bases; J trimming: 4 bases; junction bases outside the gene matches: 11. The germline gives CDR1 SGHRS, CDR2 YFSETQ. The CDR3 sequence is CASGAQLAGDSDTQYF. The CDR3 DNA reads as TGCGCCAGCGGGGCCCAACTAGCGGGGGATTCAGATACGCAGTATTTT. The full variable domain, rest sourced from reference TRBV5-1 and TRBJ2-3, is KAGVTQTPRYLIKTRGQQVTLSCSPISGHRSVSWYQQTPGQGLQFLFEYFSETQRNKGNFPGRFSGRQFSNSRSEMNVSTLELGDSALYLCASGAQLAGDSDTQYFGPGTRLTVL.

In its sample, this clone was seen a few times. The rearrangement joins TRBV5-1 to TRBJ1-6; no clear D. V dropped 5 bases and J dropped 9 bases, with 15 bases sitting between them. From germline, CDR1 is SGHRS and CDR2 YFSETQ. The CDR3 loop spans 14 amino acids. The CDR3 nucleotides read TGCGCCAGCAGAAGGGAGGGCAGGAGTTCACCCCTCCACTTT. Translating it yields CASRREGRSSPLHF.

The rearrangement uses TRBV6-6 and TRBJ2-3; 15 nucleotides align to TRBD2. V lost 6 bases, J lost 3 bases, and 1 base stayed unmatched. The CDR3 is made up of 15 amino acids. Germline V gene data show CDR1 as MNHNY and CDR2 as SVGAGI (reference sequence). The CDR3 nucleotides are TGTGCCAGCAGGGGACTAGCGGGAGGAACAGATACGCAGTATTTT. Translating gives CASRGLAGGTDTQYF.

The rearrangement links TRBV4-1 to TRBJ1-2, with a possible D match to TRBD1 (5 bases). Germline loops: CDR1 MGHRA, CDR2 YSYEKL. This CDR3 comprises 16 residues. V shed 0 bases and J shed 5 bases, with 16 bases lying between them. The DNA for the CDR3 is TGCGCCAGCAGCCAAGATCGGGCCCGCTGGGGGTATGGCTACACCTTC. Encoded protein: CASSQDRARWGYGYTF.

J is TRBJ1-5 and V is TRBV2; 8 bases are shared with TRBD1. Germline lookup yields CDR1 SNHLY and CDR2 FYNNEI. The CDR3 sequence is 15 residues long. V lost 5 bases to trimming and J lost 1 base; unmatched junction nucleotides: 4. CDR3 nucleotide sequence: TGTGCCAGCAGTAGACAGGGGATAAGCAATCAGCCCCAGCATTTT. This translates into CASSRQGISNQPQHF.

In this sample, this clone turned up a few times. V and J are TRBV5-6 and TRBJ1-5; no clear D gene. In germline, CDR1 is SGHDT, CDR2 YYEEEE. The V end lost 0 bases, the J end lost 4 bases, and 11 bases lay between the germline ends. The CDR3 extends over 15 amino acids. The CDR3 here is CASSLGLSLNQPQHF. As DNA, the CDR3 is TGTGCCAGCAGCTTGGGGCTCAGCCTAAATCAGCCCCAGCATTTT.

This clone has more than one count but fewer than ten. The CDR3 region is CASSAGTSGSQETQYF. The CDR3 DNA follows: TGTGCCAGCAGTGCAGGGACTAGCGGGAGCCAAGAGACCCAGTACTTC. V usage is TRBV25-1 and J usage is TRBJ2-5, with TRBD2 matching 14 bases. The V and J ends lost 4 bases and 1 base, in that order; junction bases with no gene match: 2. The V gene's germline CDR1 is MGHDK and CDR2 SYGVNS. The CDR3 contains 16 residues.

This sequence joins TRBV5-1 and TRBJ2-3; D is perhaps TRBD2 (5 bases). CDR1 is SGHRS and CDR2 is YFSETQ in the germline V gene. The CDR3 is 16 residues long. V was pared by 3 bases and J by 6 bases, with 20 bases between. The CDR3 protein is CASSYTQRSQRDTQYF. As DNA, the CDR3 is TGCGCCAGCAGCTATACTCAGCGGTCCCAAAGGGATACGCAGTATTTT.

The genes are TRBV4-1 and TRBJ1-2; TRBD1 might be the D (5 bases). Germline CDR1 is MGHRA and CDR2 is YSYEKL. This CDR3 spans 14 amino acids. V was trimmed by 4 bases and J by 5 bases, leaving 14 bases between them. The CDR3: CASSLDISGYGYTF. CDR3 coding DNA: TGCGCCAGCAGCCTGGACATCTCTGGGTATGGCTACACCTTC.

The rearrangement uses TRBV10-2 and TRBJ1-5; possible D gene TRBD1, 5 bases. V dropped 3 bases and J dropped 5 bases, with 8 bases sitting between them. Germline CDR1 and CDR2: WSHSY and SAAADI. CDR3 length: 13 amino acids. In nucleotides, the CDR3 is TGCGCCAGCAGTGACGGGGGTCATCAGCCCCAGCATTTT. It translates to CASSDGGHQPQHF.

The DNA of the CDR3 is TGTGCCAGCAACCTACGGAGCGGGATGTACGAGCAGTACTTC. Translated: CASNLRSGMYEQYF. The chain recombines TRBV2 with TRBJ2-7; 7 bases fit TRBD2. Germline CDR1 is SNHLY and CDR2 is FYNNEI. V shed 7 bases and J 4 bases; nucleotides not matched to a gene: 10. The CDR3 has 14 amino acids.

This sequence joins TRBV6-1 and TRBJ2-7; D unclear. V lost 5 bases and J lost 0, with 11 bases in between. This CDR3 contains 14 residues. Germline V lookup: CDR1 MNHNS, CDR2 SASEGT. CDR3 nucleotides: TGTGCCAGCAGTCGCGTGCGGAGCTCCTACGAGCAGTACTTC. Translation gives CASSRVRSSYEQYF.

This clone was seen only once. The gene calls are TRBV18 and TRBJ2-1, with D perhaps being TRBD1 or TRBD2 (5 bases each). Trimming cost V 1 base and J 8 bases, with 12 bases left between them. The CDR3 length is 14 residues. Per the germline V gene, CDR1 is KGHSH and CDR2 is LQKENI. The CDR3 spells CASSPLQGSDEQFF. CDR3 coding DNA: TGTGCCAGCTCACCACTGCAGGGTAGCGATGAGCAGTTCTTC.

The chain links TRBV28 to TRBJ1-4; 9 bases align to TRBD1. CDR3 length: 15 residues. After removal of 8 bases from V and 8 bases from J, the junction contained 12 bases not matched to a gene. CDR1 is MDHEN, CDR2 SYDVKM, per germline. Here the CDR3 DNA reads TGTGCCAGCTCCCCGAGGGGGACAGGGCTGGAAAAACTGTTTTTT. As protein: CASSPRGTGLEKLFF.

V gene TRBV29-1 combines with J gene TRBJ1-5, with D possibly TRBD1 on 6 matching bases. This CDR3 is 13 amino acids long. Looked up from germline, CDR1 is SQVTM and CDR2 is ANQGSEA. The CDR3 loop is CSGTFGSNQPQHF. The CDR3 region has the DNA TGCAGTGGGACATTTGGGAGCAATCAGCCCCAGCATTTT. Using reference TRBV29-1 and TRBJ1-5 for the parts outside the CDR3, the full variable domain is SAVISQKPSRDICQRGTSLTIQCQVDSQVTMMFWYRQQPGQSLTLIATANQGSEATYESGFVIDKFPISRPNLTFSTLTVSNMSPEDSSIYLCSGTFGSNQPQHFGDGTRLSIL.

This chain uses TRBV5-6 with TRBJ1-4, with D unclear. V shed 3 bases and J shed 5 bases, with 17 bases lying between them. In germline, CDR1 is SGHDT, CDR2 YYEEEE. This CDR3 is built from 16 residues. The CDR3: CASSYGPENINEKLFF. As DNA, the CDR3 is TGTGCCAGCAGCTATGGGCCGGAGAATATAAATGAAAAACTGTTTTTT.

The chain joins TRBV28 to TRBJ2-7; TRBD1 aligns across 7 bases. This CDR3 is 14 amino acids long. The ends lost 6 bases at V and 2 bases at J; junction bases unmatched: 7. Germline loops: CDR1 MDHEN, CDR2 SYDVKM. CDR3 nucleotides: TGTGCCAGCAGGCGACAGGGCGGTACCTACGAGCAGTACTTC. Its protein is CASRRQGGTYEQYF.

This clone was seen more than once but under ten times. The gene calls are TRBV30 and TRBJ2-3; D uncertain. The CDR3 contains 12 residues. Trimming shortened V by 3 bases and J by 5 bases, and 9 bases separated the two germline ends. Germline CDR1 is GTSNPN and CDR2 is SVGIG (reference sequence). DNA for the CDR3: TGTGCCTGGAGCCCCGGCCGAGATACGCAGTATTTT. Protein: CAWSPGRDTQYF.

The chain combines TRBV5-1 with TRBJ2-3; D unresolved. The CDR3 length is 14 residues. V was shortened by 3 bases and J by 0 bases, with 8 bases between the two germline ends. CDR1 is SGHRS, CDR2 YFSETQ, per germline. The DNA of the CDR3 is TGCGCCAGCAGCTCGTCTACCAGCACAGATACGCAGTATTTT. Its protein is CASSSSTSTDTQYF.

The CDR3 spells CAWSYLEKLFF. The DNA of the CDR3 is TGTGCCTGGAGTTATCTGGAAAAACTGTTTTTT. The chain is built from TRBV30 and TRBJ1-4; D call uncertain. The V end lost 2 bases, the J end lost 8 bases, and 6 bases lay between the germline ends. Germline V gives CDR1 GTSNPN, CDR2 SVGIG (reference sequence). This CDR3 is 11 amino acids long.